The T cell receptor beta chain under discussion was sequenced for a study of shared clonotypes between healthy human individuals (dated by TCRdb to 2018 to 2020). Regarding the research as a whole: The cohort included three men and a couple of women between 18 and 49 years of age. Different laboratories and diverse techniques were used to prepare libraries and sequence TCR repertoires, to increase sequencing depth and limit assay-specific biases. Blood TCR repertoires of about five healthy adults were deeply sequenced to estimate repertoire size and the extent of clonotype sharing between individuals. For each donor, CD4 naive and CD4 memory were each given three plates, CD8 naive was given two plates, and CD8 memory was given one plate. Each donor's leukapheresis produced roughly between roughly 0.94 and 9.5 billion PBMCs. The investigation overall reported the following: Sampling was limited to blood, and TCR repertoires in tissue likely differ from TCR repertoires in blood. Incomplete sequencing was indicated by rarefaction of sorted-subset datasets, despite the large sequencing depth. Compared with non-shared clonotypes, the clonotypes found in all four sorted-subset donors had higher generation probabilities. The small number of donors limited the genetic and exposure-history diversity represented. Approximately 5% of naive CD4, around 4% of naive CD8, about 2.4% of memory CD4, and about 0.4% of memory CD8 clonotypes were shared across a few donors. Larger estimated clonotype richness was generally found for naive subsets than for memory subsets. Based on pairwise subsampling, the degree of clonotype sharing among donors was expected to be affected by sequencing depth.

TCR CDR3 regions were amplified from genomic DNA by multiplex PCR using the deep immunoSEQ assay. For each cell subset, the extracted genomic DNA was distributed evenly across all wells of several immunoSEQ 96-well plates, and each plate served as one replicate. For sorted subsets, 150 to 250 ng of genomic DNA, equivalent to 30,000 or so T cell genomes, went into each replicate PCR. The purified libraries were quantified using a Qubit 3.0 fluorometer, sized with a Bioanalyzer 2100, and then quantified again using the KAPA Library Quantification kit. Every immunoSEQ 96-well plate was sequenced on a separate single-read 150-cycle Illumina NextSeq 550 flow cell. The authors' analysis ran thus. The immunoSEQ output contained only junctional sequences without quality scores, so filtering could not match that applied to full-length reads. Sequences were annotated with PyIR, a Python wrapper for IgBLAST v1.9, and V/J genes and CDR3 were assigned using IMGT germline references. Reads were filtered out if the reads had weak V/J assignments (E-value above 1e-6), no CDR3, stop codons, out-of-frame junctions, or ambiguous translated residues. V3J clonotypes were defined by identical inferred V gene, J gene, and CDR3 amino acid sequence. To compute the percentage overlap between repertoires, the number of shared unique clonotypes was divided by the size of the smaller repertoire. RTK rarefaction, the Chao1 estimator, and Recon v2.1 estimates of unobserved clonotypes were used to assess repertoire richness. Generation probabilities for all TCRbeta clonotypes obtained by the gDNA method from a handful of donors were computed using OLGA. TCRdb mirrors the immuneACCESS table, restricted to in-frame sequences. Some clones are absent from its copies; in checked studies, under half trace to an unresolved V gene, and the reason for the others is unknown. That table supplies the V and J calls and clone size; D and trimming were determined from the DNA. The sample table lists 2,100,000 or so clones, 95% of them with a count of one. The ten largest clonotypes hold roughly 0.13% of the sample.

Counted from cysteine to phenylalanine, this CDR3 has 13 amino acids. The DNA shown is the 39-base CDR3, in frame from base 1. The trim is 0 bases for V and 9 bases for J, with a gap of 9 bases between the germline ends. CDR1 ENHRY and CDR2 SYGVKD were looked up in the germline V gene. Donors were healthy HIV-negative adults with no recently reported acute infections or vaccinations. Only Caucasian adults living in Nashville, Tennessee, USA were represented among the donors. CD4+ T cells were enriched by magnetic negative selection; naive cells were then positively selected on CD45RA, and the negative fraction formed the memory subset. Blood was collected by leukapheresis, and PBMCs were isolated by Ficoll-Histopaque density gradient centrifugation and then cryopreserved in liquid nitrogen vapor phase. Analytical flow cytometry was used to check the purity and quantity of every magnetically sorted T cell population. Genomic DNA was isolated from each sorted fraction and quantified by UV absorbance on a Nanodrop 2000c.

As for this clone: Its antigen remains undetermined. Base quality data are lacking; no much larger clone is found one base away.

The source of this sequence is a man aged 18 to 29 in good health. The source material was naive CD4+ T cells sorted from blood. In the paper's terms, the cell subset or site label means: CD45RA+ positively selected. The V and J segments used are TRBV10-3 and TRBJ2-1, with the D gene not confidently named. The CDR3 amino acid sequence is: CAISESWESEQFF. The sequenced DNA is TGTGCCATCAGTGAGTCGTGGGAAAGTGAGCAGTTCTTC.